What follows are 12 T cell receptor beta chains derived from one specimen sequenced in a study of response to subunit inactivated influenza vaccine. TCRdb passed the RT-PCR reads through MiXCR, listing each CDR3 protein once. The sample records 170,000 or so distinct CDR3 sequences, about 10% being singletons. Source: CD8+ T cells sorted from PBMCs, taken less than 25 months after vaccination. The receptors derive from a man between 50 and 70 years old who received an inactivated influenza vaccine.

This clonotype appeared many times. This chain uses TRBV6-5 with TRBJ1-6, with D maybe TRBD1 (5 bases). CDR1 is MNHEY and CDR2 is SVGAGI in the germline V gene. The CDR3 runs to 16 residues. Trimming pared 0 bases from V and 7 bases from J, leaving 13 bases between. CDR3 region: CASSYSMAGKNSPLHF. The CDR3 region has the DNA TGTGCCAGCAGTTACTCGATGGCAGGGAAAAATTCACCCCTCCACTTT.

This chain connects TRBV2 to TRBJ1-3; no clear D. This CDR3 has 16 residues. Deletions cut 2 bases from V and 4 bases from J, with 15 bases between. In germline, CDR1 is SNHLY, CDR2 FYNNEI. CDR3 in amino acids: CASSETVRALGNTIYF. The CDR3 coding sequence is TGTGCCAGCAGTGAAACGGTCCGGGCACTGGGAAACACCATATATTTT.

The sample holds a few counts of this clonotype. The chain carries TRBV6-1 and TRBJ2-1; 7 positions agree with TRBD1. The germline gives CDR1 MNHNS, CDR2 SASEGT. V dropped 6 bases and J dropped 3; count of bases not matched to a gene: 8. The CDR3 covers 15 residues. The CDR3 sequence: CASRDDRVNYNEQFF. CDR3 nucleotide sequence: TGTGCCAGCAGGGACGACAGGGTAAACTACAATGAGCAGTTCTTC.

This clonotype was found many times. The missing conserved phenylalanine or tryptophan at the end of this CDR3 makes a read error likely. The DNA is omitted, as the CDR3 cannot be located on it reliably, and the CDR3 follows TCRdb's listing. This chain joins TRBV4-2 and TRBJ2-1; the table's D call, TRBD2, has no DNA check behind it. Germline CDR1 is LGHNA and CDR2 is YNFKEQ. Counting both end residues, the CDR3 totals 13 amino acids. This CDR3 is CASSQKLAGGPDS.

This sequence joins TRBV7-9 and TRBJ2-7; TRBD1 or TRBD2 may be the D gene (5 bases each). V was shortened by 0 bases and J by 2 bases, with 11 bases between the two germline ends. The CDR3 covers 15 residues. Germline loops: CDR1 SEHNR, CDR2 FQNEAQ (reference sequence). The CDR3 is CASSLAVGATYEQYF. Written as DNA, the CDR3 is TGTGCCAGCAGCTTAGCGGTCGGGGCTACCTACGAGCAGTACTTC.

This clonotype was seen many times. This sequence joins TRBV5-1 and TRBJ2-7; a weak D match, TRBD2 (5 bases). CDR1 is SGHRS and CDR2 is YFSETQ in the germline V gene. V shed 0 bases and J shed 4 bases, with 23 bases lying between them. This CDR3 region has 18 residues. Here the CDR3 DNA reads TGCGCCAGCAGCTTGGAGGAAGCGGCTGCGTCTCCTGGGTACGAGCAGTACTTC. As protein: CASSLEEAAASPGYEQYF.

The V call is TRBV27, the J call TRBJ2-4, with 7 bases identical to TRBD2. The CDR3 runs 16 residues. Germline loops: CDR1 MNHEY, CDR2 SMNVEV (reference sequence). V lost 6 bases to trimming and J lost 4 bases; unmatched junction nucleotides: 12. Here the CDR3 reads CASRRWASGKKNIQYF. Written as DNA, the CDR3 is TGTGCCAGCAGGAGGTGGGCGAGCGGGAAAAAAAACATTCAGTACTTC.

This clonotype appeared many times. V and J are TRBV29-1 and TRBJ2-7; D may be TRBD1 (6 bases). With 4 bases removed from V and 3 bases from J, the gap between germline ends came to 13 bases. Germline V gives CDR1 SQVTM, CDR2 ANQGSEA. This CDR3 is 13 amino acids long. The CDR3 sequence: CSVAPTGVYEQYF. CDR3 bases: TGCAGCGTTGCCCCGACAGGAGTCTACGAGCAGTACTTC.

This clonotype turned up a few times. V gene TRBV10-3 combines with J gene TRBJ1-2; 7 bases align to TRBD1. The CDR3 runs 15 residues. V lost 0 bases and J lost 4; bases outside the gene matches: 5. Germline V gene data show CDR1 as ENHRY and CDR2 as SYGVKD. CDR3 residues: CAISESGTEGYGYTF. CDR3 DNA sequence: TGTGCCATCAGTGAGTCGGGGACAGAGGGCTATGGCTACACCTTC.

This clonotype has more than one count but fewer than ten. The V and J genes are TRBV12-3 or TRBV12-4 and TRBJ2-1; TRBD2 matches 9 bases. J lost 4 bases, V lost 3 bases, and 13 bases had no gene match. This CDR3 region has 18 residues. CDR3 protein: CASSFDSTGTSSYNEQFF. As DNA, the CDR3 is TGTGCCAGCAGTTTCGACTCAACCGGGACTAGCTCATACAATGAGCAGTTCTTC.

Remarks on this clonotype: A read error may produce the germline difference seen at one junction end. This sequence joins TRBV12-3 or TRBV12-4 and TRBJ1-3; TRBD1 might be the D (5 bases). The CDR3 has 12 residues. CDR3 nucleotide sequence: TGTGCCAGCAGTCCGGGGACTGCCTTTGTCCATTTT. Its protein is CASSPGTAFVHF.

This clonotype was observed a handful of times. The chain employs TRBV4-3 and TRBJ2-7; possibly TRBD1 or TRBD2 for D (6 bases each). This CDR3 region has 15 residues. Trimming shortened V by 0 bases and J by 4 bases, and 13 bases separated the two germline ends. Germline V lookup: CDR1 LGHNA, CDR2 YSLEER. Here the CDR3 DNA reads TGCGCCAGCAGCCAAGATTGGTTAGGGGGGTACGAGCAGTACTTC. Translating it yields CASSQDWLGGYEQYF.